These 3 T cell receptor beta chains originate from one sample sequenced in a study of cytomegalovirus exposure and HLA in healthy donors. PCR primers comprised 60 Vbeta and 13 Jbeta primers. Repertoires were generated with immunoSEQ multiplex PCR, while TCRdb's copy carries only in-frame clones and drops some. The sample has around 68,000 clones; roughly 75% are singletons. Sequencing used PBMCs. Every receptor here comes from a woman in her thirties in good health and CMV-seropositive.

A single count supports this clone. The chain recombines TRBV25-1 with TRBJ1-1; D is uncertain. V lost 1 base and J lost 1, with 10 bases in between. There are 15 residues in the CDR3. Germline values: CDR1 MGHDK, CDR2 SYGVNS. The CDR3 DNA sequence: TGTGCCAGCAGTGAATCGGGGTATGGGAACACTGAAGCTTTCTTT. Amino acid sequence: CASSESGYGNTEAFF.

V gene TRBV11-3 combines with J gene TRBJ2-5; the D gene is possibly TRBD2 (5 bases). V gave up 4 bases and J gave up 4 bases, with 13 bases separating them. The CDR3 is 14 residues long. The germline V gene has CDR1 SGHNT and CDR2 YENEEA. The CDR3 DNA is TGTGCCAGCAGCTCCAGTCACGAGGGAGAGACCCAGTACTTC. Protein: CASSSSHEGETQYF.

The rearrangement links TRBV11-3 to TRBJ2-1; no firm D call. The length of the CDR3 is 17 residues. Germline lookup yields CDR1 SGHNT and CDR2 YENEEA. V was trimmed by 1 base and J by 3 bases, leaving 16 bases between them. The CDR3, as DNA: TGTGCCAGCAGCTTAGCGGGTCCCTTCTTTGGCTACAATGAGCAGTTCTTC. Translation: CASSLAGPFFGYNEQFF.